The source of this T cell receptor beta chain is a study of shared clonotypes between healthy human individuals. Clones were sequenced by immunoSEQ multiplex PCR, and TCRdb holds only the in-frame ones, with some missing. The data contain hundreds of thousands of clones, roughly 78% of them singletons. This CDR3 region has 15 residues. With 4 bases clipped from V and 12 bases from J, the junction kept 15 bases outside the gene matches. Germline V gene lookup returns CDR1 LNHDA and CDR2 SQIVND (reference sequence). Input material: memory CD4+ T cells sorted from blood. Sample subset: CD45RA-negative fraction. The chain combines TRBV19 with TRBJ2-7; 10 positions agree with TRBD2. The clonotype comes from a woman aged 25 to 39 in good health. CDR3: CASSRTSGTQGSRYF. In nucleotides, the CDR3 is TGTGCCAGTAGTAGAACTAGCGGGACGCAAGGGAGTCGGTACTTC.